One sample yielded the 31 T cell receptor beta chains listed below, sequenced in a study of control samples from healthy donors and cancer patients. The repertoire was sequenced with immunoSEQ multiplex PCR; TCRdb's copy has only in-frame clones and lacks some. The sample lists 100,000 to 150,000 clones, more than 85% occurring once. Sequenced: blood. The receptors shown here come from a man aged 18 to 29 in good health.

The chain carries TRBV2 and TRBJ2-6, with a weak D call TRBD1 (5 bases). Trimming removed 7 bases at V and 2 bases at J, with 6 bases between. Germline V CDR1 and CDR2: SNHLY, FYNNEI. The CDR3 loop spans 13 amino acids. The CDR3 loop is CASTGTGANVLTF. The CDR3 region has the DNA TGTGCCAGCACAGGGACTGGGGCCAACGTCCTGACTTTC.

CDR3: CASSPAKGTVSPLHF. The CDR3 coding sequence is TGTGCCAGCAGCCCCGCCAAGGGTACGGTTTCACCCCTCCACTTT. The gene calls are TRBV6-5 and TRBJ1-6; D call uncertain. The germline V gene has CDR1 MNHEY and CDR2 SVGAGI. The CDR3 consists of 15 residues. Deletions cut 6 bases from V and 9 bases from J, with 18 bases between.

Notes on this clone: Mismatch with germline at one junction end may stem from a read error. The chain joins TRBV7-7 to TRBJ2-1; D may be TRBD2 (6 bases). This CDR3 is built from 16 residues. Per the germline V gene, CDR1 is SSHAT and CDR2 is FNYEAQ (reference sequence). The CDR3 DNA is TGTGCTAGCAGCTTTGGGCTAGCGAGCTCCTACAATGAGCAGTTCTTC. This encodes CASSFGLASSYNEQFF.

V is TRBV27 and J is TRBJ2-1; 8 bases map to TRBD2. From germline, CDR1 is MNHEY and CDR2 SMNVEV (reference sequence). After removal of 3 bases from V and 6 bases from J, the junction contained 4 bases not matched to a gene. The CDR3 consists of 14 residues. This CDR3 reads CASSFGLAGNEQFF. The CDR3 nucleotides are TGTGCCAGCAGTTTTGGACTAGCCGGCAATGAGCAGTTCTTC.

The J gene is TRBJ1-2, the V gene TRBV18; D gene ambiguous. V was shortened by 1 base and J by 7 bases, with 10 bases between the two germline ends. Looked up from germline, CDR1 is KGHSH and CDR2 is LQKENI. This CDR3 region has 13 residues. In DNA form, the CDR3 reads TGTGCCAGCTCACCACTTGAACAGTTTGGCTACACCTTC. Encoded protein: CASSPLEQFGYTF.

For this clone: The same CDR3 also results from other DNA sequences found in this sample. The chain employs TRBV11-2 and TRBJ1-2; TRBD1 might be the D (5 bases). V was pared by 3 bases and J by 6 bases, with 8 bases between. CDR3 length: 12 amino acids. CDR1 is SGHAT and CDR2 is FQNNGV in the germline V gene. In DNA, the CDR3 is TGTGCCAGCAGCTTGGGCAGGGATGGCTACACCTTC. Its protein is CASSLGRDGYTF.

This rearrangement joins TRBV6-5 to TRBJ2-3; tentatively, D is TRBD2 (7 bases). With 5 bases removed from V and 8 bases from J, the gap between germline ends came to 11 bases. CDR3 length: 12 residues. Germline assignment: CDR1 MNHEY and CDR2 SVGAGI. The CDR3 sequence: CASSHREGTQYF. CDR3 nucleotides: TGTGCCAGCAGTCACAGGGAGGGTACGCAGTATTTT.

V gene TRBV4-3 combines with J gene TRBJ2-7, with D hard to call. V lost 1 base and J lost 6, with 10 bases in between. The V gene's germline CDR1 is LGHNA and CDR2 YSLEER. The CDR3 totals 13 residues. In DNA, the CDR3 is TGCGCCAGCAGCCAAGGGTACGGCCGCGAGCAGTACTTC. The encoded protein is CASSQGYGREQYF.

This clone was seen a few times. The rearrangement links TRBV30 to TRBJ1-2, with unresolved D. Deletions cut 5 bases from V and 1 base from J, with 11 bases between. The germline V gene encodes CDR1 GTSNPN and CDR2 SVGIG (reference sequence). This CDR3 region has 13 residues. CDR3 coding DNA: TGTGCCTGGTGGGGTTCGGATAACTATGGCTACACCTTC. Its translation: CAWWGSDNYGYTF. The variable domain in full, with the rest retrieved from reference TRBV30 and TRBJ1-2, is SQTIHQWPATLVQPVGSPLSLECTVEGTSNPNLYWYRQAAGRGLQLLFYSVGIGQISSEVPQNLSASRPQDRQFILSSKKLLLSDSGFYLCAWWGSDNYGYTFGSGTRLTVV.

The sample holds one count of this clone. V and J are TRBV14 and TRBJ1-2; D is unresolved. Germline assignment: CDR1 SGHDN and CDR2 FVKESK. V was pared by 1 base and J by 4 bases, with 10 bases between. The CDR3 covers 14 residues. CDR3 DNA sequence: TGTGCCAGCAGCCAAGTGGAGGGCTCCTATGGCTACACCTTC. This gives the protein CASSQVEGSYGYTF.

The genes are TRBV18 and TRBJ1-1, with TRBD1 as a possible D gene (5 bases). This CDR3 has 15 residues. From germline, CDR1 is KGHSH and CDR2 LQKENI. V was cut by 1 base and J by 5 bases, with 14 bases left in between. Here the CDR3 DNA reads TGTGCCAGCTCACCACGCCATGGGGACGGGACTGAAGCTTTCTTT. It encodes CASSPRHGDGTEAFF.

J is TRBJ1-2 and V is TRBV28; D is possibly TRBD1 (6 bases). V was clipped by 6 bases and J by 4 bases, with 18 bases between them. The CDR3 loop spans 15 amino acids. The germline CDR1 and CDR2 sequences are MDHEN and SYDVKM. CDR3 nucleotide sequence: TGTGCCAGCAGATATCCCCAGGGGCGCGGCTATGGCTACACCTTC. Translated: CASRYPQGRGYGYTF.

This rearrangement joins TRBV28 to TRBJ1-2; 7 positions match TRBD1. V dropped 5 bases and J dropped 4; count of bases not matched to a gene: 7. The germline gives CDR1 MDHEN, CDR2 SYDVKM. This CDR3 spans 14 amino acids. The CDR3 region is CASSPGQDRYGYTF. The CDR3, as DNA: TGTGCCAGCAGTCCTGGACAGGATCGCTATGGCTACACCTTC.

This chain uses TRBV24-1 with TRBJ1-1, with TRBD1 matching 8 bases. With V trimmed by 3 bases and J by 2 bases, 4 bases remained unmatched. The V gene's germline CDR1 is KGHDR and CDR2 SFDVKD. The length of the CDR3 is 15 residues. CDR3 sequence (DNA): TGTGCCACCAGTGATGGGGACAGGCCAAACACTGAAGCTTTCTTT. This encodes CATSDGDRPNTEAFF.

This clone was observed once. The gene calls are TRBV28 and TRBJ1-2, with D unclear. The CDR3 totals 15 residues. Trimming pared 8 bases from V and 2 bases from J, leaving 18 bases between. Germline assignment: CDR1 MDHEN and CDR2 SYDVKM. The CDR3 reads CASSSLRTGNYGYTF. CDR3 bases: TGTGCCAGCTCGAGTCTTAGGACGGGGAACTATGGCTACACCTTC.

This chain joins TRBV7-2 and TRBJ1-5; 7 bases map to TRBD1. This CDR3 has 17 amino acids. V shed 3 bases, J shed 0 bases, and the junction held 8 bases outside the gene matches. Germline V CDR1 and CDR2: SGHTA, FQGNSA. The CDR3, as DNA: TGTGCCAGCAGCTTCAGGGGGAGTGGATATAGCAATCAGCCCCAGCATTTT. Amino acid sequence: CASSFRGSGYSNQPQHF. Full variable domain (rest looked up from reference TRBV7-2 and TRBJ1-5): GAGVSQSPSNKVTEKGKDVELRCDPISGHTALYWYRQSLGQGLEFLIYFQGNSAPDKSGLPSDRFSAERTGGSVSTLTIQRTQQEDSAVYLCASSFRGSGYSNQPQHFGDGTRLSIL.

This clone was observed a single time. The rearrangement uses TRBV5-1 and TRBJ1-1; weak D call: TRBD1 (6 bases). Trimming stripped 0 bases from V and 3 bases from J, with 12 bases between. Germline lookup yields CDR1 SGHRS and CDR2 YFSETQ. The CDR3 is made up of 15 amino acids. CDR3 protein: CASSLVTGLDTEAFF. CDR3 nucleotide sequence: TGCGCCAGCAGCTTGGTAACAGGGCTCGACACTGAAGCTTTCTTT. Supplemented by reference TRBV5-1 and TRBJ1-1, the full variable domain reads KAGVTQTPRYLIKTRGQQVTLSCSPISGHRSVSWYQQTPGQGLQFLFEYFSETQRNKGNFPGRFSGRQFSNSRSEMNVSTLELGDSALYLCASSLVTGLDTEAFFGQGTRLTVV.

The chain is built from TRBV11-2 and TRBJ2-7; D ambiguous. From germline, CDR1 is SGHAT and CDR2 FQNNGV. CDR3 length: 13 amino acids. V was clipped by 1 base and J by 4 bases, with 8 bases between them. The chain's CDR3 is CASSLGFVYEQYF. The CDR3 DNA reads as TGTGCCAGCAGCTTAGGGTTTGTATACGAGCAGTACTTC.

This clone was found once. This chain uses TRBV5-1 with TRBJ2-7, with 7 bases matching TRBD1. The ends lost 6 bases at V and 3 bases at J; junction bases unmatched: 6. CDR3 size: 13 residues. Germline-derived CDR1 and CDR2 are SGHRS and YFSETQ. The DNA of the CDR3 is TGCGCCAGCAAGGTCGGGACAGACTACGAGCAGTACTTC. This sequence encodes CASKVGTDYEQYF.

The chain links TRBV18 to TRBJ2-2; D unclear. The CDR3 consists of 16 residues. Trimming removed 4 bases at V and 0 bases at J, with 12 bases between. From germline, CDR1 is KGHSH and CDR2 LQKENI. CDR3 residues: CASSRERRTNTGELFF. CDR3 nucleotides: TGTGCCAGCTCACGAGAAAGACGGACGAACACCGGGGAGCTGTTTTTT.

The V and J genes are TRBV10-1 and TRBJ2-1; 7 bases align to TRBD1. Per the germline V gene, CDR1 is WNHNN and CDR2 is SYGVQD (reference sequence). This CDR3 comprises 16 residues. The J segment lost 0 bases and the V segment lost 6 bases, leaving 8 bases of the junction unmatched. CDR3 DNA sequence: TGCGCCAGCAGCGACGACAGGGCCAGCTCCTACAATGAGCAGTTCTTC. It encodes CASSDDRASSYNEQFF.

CDR3 nucleotides: TGTGCCAGCGAACTCCAAGGGGCGTACACCATATATTTT. Encoded protein: CASELQGAYTIYF. The V call is TRBV7-9, the J call TRBJ1-3; maybe TRBD1 (5 bases). Germline V gene lookup returns CDR1 SEHNR and CDR2 FQNEAQ (reference sequence). V was trimmed by 8 bases and J by 8 bases, leaving 16 bases between them. This CDR3 is 13 amino acids long.

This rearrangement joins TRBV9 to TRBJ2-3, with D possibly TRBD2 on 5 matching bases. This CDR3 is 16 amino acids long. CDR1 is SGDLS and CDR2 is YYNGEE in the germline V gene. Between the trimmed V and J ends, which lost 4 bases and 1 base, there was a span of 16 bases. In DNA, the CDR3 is TGTGCCAGCAGCCAAGATGTGGGAGAGGGCACAGATACGCAGTATTTT. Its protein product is CASSQDVGEGTDTQYF.

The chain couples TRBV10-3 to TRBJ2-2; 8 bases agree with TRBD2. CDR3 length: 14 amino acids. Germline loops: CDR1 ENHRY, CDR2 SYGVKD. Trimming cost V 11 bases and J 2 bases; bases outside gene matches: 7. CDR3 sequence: CASRTSINTGELFF. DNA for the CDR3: TGTGCCTCAAGGACTAGCATCAACACCGGGGAGCTGTTTTTT.

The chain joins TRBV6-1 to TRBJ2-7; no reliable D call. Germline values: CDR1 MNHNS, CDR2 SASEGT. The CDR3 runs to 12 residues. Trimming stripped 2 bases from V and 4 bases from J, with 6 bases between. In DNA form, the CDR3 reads TGTGCCAGCAGTGAATTTCGGTACGAGCAGTACTTC. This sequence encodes CASSEFRYEQYF.

This CDR3 is CAWSGPSYEQYF. In DNA form, the CDR3 reads TGTGCCTGGTCTGGACCTTCCTACGAGCAGTACTTC. The rearrangement uses TRBV30 and TRBJ2-7; D unclear. CDR1 is GTSNPN and CDR2 is SVGIG in the germline V gene (reference sequence). The V gene lost 5 bases and the J gene lost 1 base, with 9 bases spanning the gap. CDR3 length: 12 amino acids. Combining the CDR3 with reference TRBV30 and TRBJ2-7 gives the whole variable domain SQTIHQWPATLVQPVGSPLSLECTVEGTSNPNLYWYRQAAGRGLQLLFYSVGIGQISSEVPQNLSASRPQDRQFILSSKKLLLSDSGFYLCAWSGPSYEQYFGPGTRLTVT.

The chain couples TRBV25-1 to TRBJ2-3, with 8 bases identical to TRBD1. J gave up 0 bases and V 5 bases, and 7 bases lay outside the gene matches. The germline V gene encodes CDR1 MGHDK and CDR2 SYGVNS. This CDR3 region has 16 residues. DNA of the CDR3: TGTGCCAGCAGTACAGACCACAGGGGGAGCACAGATACGCAGTATTTT. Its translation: CASSTDHRGSTDTQYF. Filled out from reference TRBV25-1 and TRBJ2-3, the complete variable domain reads EADIYQTPRYLVIGTGKKITLECSQTMGHDKMYWYQQDPGMELHLIHYSYGVNSTEKGDLSSESTVSRIRTEHFPLTLESARPSHTSQYLCASSTDHRGSTDTQYFGPGTRLTVL.

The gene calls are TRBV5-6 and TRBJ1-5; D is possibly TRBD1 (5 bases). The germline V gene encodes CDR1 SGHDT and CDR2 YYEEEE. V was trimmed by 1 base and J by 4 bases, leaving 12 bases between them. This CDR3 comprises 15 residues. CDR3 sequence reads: CASSLRRGGNQPQHF. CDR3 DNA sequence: TGTGCCAGCAGCTTGCGAAGGGGAGGAAATCAGCCCCAGCATTTT.

Here the CDR3 DNA reads TGTGCCTTGGTACGGAATTACCAAGAGACCCAGTACTTC. Its translation: CALVRNYQETQYF. The chain has TRBV30 and TRBJ2-5; D is uncertain. CDR3 length equals 13 residues. V lost 7 bases to trimming and J lost 0 bases, with 12 bases between them. Germline values: CDR1 GTSNPN, CDR2 SVGIG (reference sequence).

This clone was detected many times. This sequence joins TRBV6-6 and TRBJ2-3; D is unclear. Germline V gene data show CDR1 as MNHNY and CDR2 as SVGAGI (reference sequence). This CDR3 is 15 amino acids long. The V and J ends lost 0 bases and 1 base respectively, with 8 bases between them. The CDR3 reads CASSYSYGGTDTQYF. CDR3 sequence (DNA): TGTGCCAGCAGTTACTCGTACGGCGGCACAGATACGCAGTATTTT.

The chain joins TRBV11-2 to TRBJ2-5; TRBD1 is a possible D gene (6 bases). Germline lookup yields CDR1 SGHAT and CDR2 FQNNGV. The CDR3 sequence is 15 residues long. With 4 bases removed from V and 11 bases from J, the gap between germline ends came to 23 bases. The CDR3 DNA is TGTGCCAGCAGCTCCGCATACAGCTCAGGACAGCCACAGTACTTC. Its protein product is CASSSAYSSGQPQYF.